This T cell receptor beta chain was profiled in a study of blood T cell repertoires in COVID-19. Overall study: The samples span acute and convalescent COVID-19 from the United States, Italy and Spain.

V was clipped by 6 bases and J by 7 bases, with 9 bases between them. This CDR3 has 11 residues. Per the authors' pipeline: Estimation of nucleated cell counts was performed using reference gene primer amplification. Assay: immunoSEQ multiplex PCR; the TCRdb copy retains only in-frame clones and omits some. For V, J and clone size, that table is used; D and trimming come from the DNA. The repertoire has tens of thousands of clones, over 75% of them found once; the top ten carry 3.8%. Input material: peripheral blood. This chain links TRBV12-3 or TRBV12-4 with TRBJ1-1; D uncertain. This TCR was sampled from a man aged 55 to 69 with acute or convalescent COVID-19. The CDR3 DNA is TGTGCCAGCAGGCATCGGAGTGAAGCTTTCTTT. Translating gives CASRHRSEAFF.